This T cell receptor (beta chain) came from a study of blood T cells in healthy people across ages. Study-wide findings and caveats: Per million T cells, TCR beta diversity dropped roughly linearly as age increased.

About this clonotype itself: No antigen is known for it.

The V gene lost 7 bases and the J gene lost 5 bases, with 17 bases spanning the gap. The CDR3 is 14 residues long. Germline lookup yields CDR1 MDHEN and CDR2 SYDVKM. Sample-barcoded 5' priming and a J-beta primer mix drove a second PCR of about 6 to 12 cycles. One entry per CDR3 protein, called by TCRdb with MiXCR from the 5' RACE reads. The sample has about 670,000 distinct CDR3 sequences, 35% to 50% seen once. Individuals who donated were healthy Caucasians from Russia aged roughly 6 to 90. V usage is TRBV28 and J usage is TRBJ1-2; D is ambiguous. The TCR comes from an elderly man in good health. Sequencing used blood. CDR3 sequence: CASTLPGFPYGYTF. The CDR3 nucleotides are TGTGCCAGCACCTTACCGGGTTTCCCATATGGCTACACCTTC.